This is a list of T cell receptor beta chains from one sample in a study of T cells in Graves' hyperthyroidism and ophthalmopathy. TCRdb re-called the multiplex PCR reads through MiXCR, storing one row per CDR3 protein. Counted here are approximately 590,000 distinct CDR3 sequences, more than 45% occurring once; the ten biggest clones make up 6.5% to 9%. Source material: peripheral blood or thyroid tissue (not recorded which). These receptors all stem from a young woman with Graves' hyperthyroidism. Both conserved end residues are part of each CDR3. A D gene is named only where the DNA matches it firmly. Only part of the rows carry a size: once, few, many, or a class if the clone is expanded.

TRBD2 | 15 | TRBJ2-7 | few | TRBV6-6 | CASSRTSGTTYEQYF | TGTGCCAGCAGCAGGACTAGCGGGACTACCTACGAGCAGTACTTC
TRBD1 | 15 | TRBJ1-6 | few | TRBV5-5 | CASSFIQGMELDLHF | TGTGCCAGCAGTTTCATACAGGGGATGGAGTTGGACCTCCACTTT
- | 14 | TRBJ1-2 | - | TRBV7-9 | CASSLNGADYGYTF | TGTGCCAGCAGCTTGAACGGGGCCGACTATGGCTACACCTTC
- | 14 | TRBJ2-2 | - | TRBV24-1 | CATQGSAATGELFF | TGTGCCACGCAAGGGTCGGCGGCCACCGGGGAGCTGTTTTTT
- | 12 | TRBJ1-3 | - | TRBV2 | CASNNGGNTIYF | TGTGCCAGCAATAACGGCGGAAACACCATATATTTT
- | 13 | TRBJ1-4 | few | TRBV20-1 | CSASRGTNEKLFF | TGCAGTGCCTCTAGGGGAACTAATGAAAAACTGTTTTTT
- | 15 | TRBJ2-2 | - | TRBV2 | CASSEARGRDGELFF | TGTGCCAGCAGTGAAGCCCGGGGGCGAGACGGGGAGCTGTTTTTT
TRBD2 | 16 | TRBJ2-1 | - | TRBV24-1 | CATSDFSSGRHNEQFF | TGTGCCACCAGTGATTTCAGCAGCGGGAGACACAATGAGCAGTTCTTC
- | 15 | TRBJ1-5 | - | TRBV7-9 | CASRNWGNSNQPQHF | TGTGCCAGCCGCAATTGGGGCAATAGCAATCAGCCCCAGCATTTT
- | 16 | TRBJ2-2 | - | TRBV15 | CATIRWSGLNTGELFF | TGTGCCACCATCCGTTGGTCGGGATTGAACACCGGGGAGCTGTTTTTT
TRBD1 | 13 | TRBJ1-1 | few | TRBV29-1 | CSILTGLNTEAFF | TGCAGCATCTTGACAGGGCTTAACACTGAAGCTTTCTTT
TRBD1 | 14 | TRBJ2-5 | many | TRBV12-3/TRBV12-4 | CASSGQGIQETQYF | TGTGCCAGCAGCGGACAGGGAATCCAAGAGACCCAGTACTTC
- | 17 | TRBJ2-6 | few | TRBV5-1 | CASSLVPQSSGANVLTF | TGCGCCAGCAGCTTGGTGCCCCAGAGCTCTGGGGCCAACGTCCTGACTTTC
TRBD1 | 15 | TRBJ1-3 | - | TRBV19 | CASGKGTGVGNTIYF | TGTGCCAGTGGTAAAGGGACAGGGGTTGGAAACACCATATATTTT
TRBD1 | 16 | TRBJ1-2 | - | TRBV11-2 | CASSPIRDRGDYGYTF | TGTGCCAGCTCACCCATCCGGGACAGGGGTGACTATGGCTACACCTTC
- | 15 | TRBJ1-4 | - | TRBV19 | CASRYLTGENEKLFF | TGTGCCAGTAGATACTTGACAGGAGAAAATGAAAAACTGTTTTTT
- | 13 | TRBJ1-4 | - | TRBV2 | CASRRDTFEKLFF | TGTGCCAGCAGGCGGGACACTTTTGAAAAACTGTTTTTT